Given below is one T cell receptor beta chain in context. This sample stems from a study of blood T cell repertoires in COVID-19. Produced via immunoSEQ multiplex PCR; TCRdb's table is partial and in-frame only. The data hold about 350,000 clones, with about 90% observed a single time. Per the germline V gene, CDR1 is KGHSH and CDR2 is LQKENI. V shed 5 bases, J shed 5 bases, and the junction held 9 bases outside the gene matches. This CDR3 is 16 amino acids long. This chain connects TRBV18 to TRBJ2-5, with 12 bases that match TRBD2. The sequence was obtained from a woman in her twenties or thirties who had been exposed to COVID-19. Source material: PBMCs or T cells enriched from blood (not recorded which). The chain's CDR3 is CASSRLAGAPGETQYF. The CDR3 bases are TGTGCCAGCTCAAGACTAGCGGGAGCGCCGGGGGAGACCCAGTACTTC.